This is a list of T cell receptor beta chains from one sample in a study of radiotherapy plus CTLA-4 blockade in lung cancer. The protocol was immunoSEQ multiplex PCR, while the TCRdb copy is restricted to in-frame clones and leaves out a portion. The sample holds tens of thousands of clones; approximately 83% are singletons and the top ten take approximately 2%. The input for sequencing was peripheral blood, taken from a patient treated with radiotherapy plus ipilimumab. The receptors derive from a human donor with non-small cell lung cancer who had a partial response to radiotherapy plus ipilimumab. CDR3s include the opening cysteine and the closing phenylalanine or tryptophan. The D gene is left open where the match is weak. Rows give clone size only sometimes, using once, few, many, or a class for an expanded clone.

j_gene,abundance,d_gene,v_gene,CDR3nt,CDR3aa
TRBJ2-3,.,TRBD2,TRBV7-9,TGTGCCAGCAGCTCCCCGAGCGGGAGTAAGCAGTATTTT,CASSSPSGSKQYF
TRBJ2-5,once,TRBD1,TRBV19,TGTGCCAGTAGTGGACGGGACAGGGGGCTCGGGACCCAGTACTTC,CASSGRDRGLGTQYF
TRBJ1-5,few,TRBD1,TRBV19,TGTGCCAGTAGTATTACAGGGGGCGGTCAGCCCCAGCATTTT,CASSITGGGQPQHF
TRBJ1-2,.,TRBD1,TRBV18,TGTGCCAGCTCACGAAACCTGGACAGGCTCTATGGCTACACCTTC,CASSRNLDRLYGYTF
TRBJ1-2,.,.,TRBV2,TGTGCCAGCAGCGGGAGGGCCCAGGGCACGAGCTACACCTTC,CASSGRAQGTSYTF
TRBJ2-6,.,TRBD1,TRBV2,TGTGCCAGCAGGGGGCCGGGGACAGGGGGCTCTGGGGCCAACGTCCTGACTTTC,CASRGPGTGGSGANVLTF
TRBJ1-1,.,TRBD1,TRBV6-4,TGTGCCAGCAGTGACTCGTACCGGACAGGGGGCTTTCCCTACACTGAAGCTTTCTTT,CASSDSYRTGGFPYTEAFF
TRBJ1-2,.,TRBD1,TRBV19,TGTGCCAGTAACCCCCCCCCGGGACAGGGAGGTCTGCATGGCTACACCTTC,CASNPPPGQGGLHGYTF
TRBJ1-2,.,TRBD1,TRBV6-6,TGTGCCAGCAGTTACTCGGGGGACAGGCCTTACACCTTC,CASSYSGDRPYTF
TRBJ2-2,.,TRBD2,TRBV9,TGTGCCAGCAGTATGGCTAGCGGGAGGGGACCCGGGGAGCTGTTTTTT,CASSMASGRGPGELFF
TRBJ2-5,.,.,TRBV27,TGTGCCAGCAGTACGCGGCGGGGATCGACCCAGTACTTC,CASSTRRGSTQYF
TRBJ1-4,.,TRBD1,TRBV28,TGTGCCAGCAGCCCCATGACAGGGGGAAAACTGTTTTTT,CASSPMTGGKLFF
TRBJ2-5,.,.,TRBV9,TGTGCCAGCAGCGTAGCCGGACAGACCCAAGAGACCCAGTACTTC,CASSVAGQTQETQYF
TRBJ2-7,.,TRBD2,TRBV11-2,TGTGCCAGCAGCATAACCCAAGGGGCGGGAGGGCCAGGTGCCTACGAGCAGTACTTC,CASSITQGAGGPGAYEQYF
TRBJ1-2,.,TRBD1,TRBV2,TGTGCCAGCAGTTTAAGCCGACAGGGCGATGGTCTTGGCTACACCTTC,CASSLSRQGDGLGYTF
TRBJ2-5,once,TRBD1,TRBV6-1,TGTGCCAGCAGCCGTTTCGGGACAGGGCAGGAGACCCAGTACTTC,CASSRFGTGQETQYF
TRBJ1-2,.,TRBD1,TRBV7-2,TGTGCCAGCAGCCTACACAGGGGAAACTATGGCTACACCTTC,CASSLHRGNYGYTF
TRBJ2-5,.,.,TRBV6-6,TGTGCCAGCAGCCCGACAGCCCAAGAGACCCAGTACTTC,CASSPTAQETQYF
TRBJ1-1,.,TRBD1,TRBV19,TGTGCCAGTAGTATAAAAGGGGGCGCGACGGAAGCTTTCTTT,CASSIKGGATEAFF
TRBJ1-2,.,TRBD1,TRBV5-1,TGCGCCAGCAGCACACTGCAGGGGGCGGACTATGGCTACACCTTC,CASSTLQGADYGYTF
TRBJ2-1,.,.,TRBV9,TGTGCCAGCAGCGTAGCTGGCCACAATGAGCAGTTCTTC,CASSVAGHNEQFF
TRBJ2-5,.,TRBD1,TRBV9,TGTGCCAGCAGCCTCGACAGGGGAGGCGAGACCCAGTACTTC,CASSLDRGGETQYF
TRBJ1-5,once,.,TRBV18,TGTGCCAGCTCACCGACAGGCGTTGGGCGCAATCAGCCCCAGCATTTT,CASSPTGVGRNQPQHF
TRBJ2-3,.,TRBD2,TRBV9,TGTGCCAGCAGCGGAACTAGCGGGAGGATCCTTAGCACAGATACGCAGTATTTT,CASSGTSGRILSTDTQYF
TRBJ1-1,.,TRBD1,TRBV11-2,TGTGCCAGCAGCTTAATCCAGGGGGCCAACACTGAAGCTTTCTTT,CASSLIQGANTEAFF
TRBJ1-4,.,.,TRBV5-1,TGCGCCAGCAGCTTGGCCAGGTCAACTAATGAAAAACTGTTTTTT,CASSLARSTNEKLFF
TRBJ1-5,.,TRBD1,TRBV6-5,TGTGCCAGCAGTAAGACAGGGGGCGTGAATCAGCCCCAGCATTTT,CASSKTGGVNQPQHF
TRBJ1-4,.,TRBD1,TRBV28,TGTGCCAGCATCCCTTGGGGACAGGGGGCTGGAAAACTGTTTTTT,CASIPWGQGAGKLFF
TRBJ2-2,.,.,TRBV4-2,TGTGCCAGCAGCCAAGACATAGCGTCGAACACCGGGGAGCTGTTTTTT,CASSQDIASNTGELFF
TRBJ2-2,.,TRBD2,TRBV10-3,TGTGCCATCAGTGAAATATTGGGCGGGAGTAGTAGCACCGGGGAGCTGTTTTTT,CAISEILGGSSSTGELFF
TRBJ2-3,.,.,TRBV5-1,TGCGCCAGCAGCTTGGAGGGAGGCACAGATACGCAGTATTTT,CASSLEGGTDTQYF
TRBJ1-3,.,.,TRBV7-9,TGTGCCAGCAGCTCCCCGGACAGCTCTGGAAACACCATATATTTT,CASSSPDSSGNTIYF
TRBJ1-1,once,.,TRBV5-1,TGCGCCAGCAGCGCCCGGGGACTCTACACTGAAGCTTTCTTT,CASSARGLYTEAFF
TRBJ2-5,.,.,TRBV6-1,TGTGCCAGCAGTGCTTCAAGGGGTCAAGAGACCCAGTACTTC,CASSASRGQETQYF
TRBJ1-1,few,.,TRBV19,TGTGCCAGTAGTCCCGGCGGCAGAATGAACACTGAAGCTTTCTTT,CASSPGGRMNTEAFF
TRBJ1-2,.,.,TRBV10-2,TGCGCCAGCAGTGATCCTGCAGGGGCGGAATATGGCTACACCTTC,CASSDPAGAEYGYTF
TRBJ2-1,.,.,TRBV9,TGTGCCAGCAGCGTCACCAGCGGGCAAACTACGGCGTGGCAGTTCTTC,CASSVTSGQTTAWQFF
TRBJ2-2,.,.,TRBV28,TGTGCCAGCAGTTTCCGCGGATATCAAAGCGGGGAGCTGTTTTTT,CASSFRGYQSGELFF
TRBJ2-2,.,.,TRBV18,TGTGCCAGCTCACCAAACCCCGGGAGTCGGAACACCGGGGAGCTGTTTTTT,CASSPNPGSRNTGELFF
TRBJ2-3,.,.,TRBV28,TGTGCCAGCAGTTTAGGAGGGAGTCGAGATACGCAGTATTTT,CASSLGGSRDTQYF
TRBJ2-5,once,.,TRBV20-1,TGCAGTGCTAGTGAGGAGACCCAGTACTTC,CSASEETQYF
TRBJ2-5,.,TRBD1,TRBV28,TGTGCCAGCAGTTCGACAGGGGCTCCGGGACAAGAGACCCAGTACTTC,CASSSTGAPGQETQYF
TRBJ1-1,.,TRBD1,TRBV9,TGTGCCAGCAGCCCAAGTATTGGGGGGCAGGGGGAGAACACTGAAGCTTTCTTT,CASSPSIGGQGENTEAFF
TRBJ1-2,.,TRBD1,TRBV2,TGTGCCAGCAGGCAGGACAGGGAAGCGAACTATGGCTACACCTTC,CASRQDREANYGYTF
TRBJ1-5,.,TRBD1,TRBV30,TGTGCCGCCCAACAGGGGGATCAGCCCCAGCATTTT,CAAQQGDQPQHF
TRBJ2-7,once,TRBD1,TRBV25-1,TGTGCCAGCAGGAGGGGACAGGGAAGTTACGAGCAGTACTTC,CASRRGQGSYEQYF
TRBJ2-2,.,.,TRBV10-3,TGTGCCATCACCATAGGGGCCGGGGAGCTGTTTTTT,CAITIGAGELFF
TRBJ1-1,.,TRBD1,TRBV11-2,TGTGCCAGCAGCTTAGGGCGACAGGGCGGGACTGAAGCTTTCTTT,CASSLGRQGGTEAFF
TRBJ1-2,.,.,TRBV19,TGTGCCAGTAAAATCGCGAATGGCTACACCTTC,CASKIANGYTF
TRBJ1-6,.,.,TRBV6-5,TGTGCCAGCAGTTCAGGGGCGCACAGTAATTCACCCCTCCACTTT,CASSSGAHSNSPLHF
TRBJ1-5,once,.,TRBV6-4,TGTGCCAGCAGTCCCTCGCCGGGCAATCAGCCCCAGCATTTT,CASSPSPGNQPQHF
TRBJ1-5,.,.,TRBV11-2,TGTGCCAGCAGCTCAGGGACAAGGCCTCAGCCCCAGCATTTT,CASSSGTRPQPQHF
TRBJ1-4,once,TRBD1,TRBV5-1,TGCGCCAGCAGCTTTTCTAGACCGGGACAGGGTGGTGAAAAACTGTTTTTT,CASSFSRPGQGGEKLFF